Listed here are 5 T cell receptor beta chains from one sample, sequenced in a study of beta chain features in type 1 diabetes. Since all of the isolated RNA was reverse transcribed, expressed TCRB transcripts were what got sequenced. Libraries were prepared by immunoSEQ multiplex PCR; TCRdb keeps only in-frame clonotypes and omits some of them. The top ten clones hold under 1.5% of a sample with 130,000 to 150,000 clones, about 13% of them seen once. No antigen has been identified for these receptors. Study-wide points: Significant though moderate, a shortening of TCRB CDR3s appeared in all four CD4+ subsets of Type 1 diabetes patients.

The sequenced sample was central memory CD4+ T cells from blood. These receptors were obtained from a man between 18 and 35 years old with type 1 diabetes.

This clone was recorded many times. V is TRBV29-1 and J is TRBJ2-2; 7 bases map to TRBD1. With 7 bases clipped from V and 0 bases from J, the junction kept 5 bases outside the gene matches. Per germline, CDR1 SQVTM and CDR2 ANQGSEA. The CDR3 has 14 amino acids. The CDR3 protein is CSAGDSPNTGELFF. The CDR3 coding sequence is TGCAGCGCCGGGGACAGCCCGAACACCGGGGAGCTGTTTTTT.

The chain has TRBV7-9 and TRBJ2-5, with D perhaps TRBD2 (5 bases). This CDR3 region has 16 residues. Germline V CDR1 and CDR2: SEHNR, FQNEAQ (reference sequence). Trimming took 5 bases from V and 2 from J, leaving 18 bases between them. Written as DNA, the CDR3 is TGTGCCAGCAGCCAACAAACACGGGGTAATCAAGAGACCCAGTACTTC. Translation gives CASSQQTRGNQETQYF.

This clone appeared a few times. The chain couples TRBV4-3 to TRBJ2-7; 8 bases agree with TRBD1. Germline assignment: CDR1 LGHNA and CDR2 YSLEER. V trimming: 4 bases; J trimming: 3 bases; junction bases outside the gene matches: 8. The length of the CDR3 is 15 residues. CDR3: CASSRAGGAIYEQYF. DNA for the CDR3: TGCGCCAGCAGCCGAGCAGGGGGCGCAATCTACGAGCAGTACTTC.

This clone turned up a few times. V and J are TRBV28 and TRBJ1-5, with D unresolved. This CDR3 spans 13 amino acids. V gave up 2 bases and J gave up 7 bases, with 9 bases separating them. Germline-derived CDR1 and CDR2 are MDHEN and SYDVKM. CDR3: CASSLGVGQPQHF. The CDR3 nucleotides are TGTGCCAGCAGTTTAGGGGTAGGGCAGCCCCAGCATTTT.

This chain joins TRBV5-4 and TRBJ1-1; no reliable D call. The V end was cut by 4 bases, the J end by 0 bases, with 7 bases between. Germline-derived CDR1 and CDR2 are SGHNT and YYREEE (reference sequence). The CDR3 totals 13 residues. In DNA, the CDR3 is TGTGCCAGCAGCGTTACAGTGAACACTGAAGCTTTCTTT. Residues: CASSVTVNTEAFF.